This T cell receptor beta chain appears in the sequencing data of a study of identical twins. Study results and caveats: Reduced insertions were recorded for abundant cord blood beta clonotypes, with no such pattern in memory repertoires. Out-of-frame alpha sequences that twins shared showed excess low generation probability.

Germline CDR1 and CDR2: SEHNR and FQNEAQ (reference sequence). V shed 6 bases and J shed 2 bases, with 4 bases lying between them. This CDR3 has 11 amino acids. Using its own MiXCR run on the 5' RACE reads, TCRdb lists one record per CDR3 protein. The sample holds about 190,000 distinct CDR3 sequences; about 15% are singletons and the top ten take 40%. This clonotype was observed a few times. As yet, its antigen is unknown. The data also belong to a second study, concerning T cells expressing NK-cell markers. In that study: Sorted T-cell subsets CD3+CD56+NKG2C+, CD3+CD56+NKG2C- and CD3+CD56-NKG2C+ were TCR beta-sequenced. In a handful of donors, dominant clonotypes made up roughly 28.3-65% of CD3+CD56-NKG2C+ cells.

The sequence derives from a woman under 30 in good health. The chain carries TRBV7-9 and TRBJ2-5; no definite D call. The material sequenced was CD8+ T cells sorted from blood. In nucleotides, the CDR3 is TGTGCCAGCAGGGTTCAAGAGACCCAGTACTTC. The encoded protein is CASRVQETQYF.